One and the same sample provided the 23 T cell receptor beta chains below, sequenced in a study of T cells after posttransplantation cyclophosphamide. TCRdb keeps only in-frame clones here, not all; method: immunoSEQ multiplex PCR. The repertoire consists of roughly 6,800 clones, none detected only once. Treatment was busulfan-fludarabine conditioning, a marrow graft, and cyclophosphamide on days +3 and +4. The input for sequencing was PBMCs, taken after allogeneic stem cell transplant with posttransplant cyclophosphamide. The source is a female patient aged 50-65 years who received an allogeneic stem cell transplant from a related donor, was CMV-positive, and had no GVHD. Some T cells may have originated in the graft donor.

The V call is TRBV9, the J call TRBJ2-2; the match to TRBD2 covers 8 bases. Trimming took 0 bases from V and 3 from J; bases not matched to a gene: 4. The CDR3 covers 16 residues. Germline V gene sequence: CDR1 SGDLS, CDR2 YYNGEE. The CDR3, as DNA: TGTGCCAGCAGCGTAGTTTCGGGAGGGGACACCGGGGAGCTGTTTTTT. Its translation is CASSVVSGGDTGELFF.

The sample holds many counts of this clone. The CDR3 DNA reads as TGTGCCAGCAGTGACTCTTGGCTCACCGGGGAGCTGTTTTTT. It translates to CASSDSWLTGELFF. The chain uses TRBV6-4 and TRBJ2-2; D gene uncertain. This CDR3 is built from 14 residues. V lost 0 bases to trimming and J lost 4 bases, with 6 bases between them. The germline V gene has CDR1 MRHNA and CDR2 SNTAGT.

Ten or more counts support this clone. In DNA, the CDR3 is TGTGCCAGTAGTTCCTCAGGGAACACTGAAGCTTTCTTT. Residues: CASSSSGNTEAFF. The chain joins TRBV19 to TRBJ1-1; D gene uncertain. Trimming pared 5 bases from V and 1 base from J, leaving 8 bases between. The germline V gene encodes CDR1 LNHDA and CDR2 SQIVND (reference sequence). The CDR3 contains 13 residues. Variable domain in full (rest from reference TRBV19 and TRBJ1-1): DGGITQSPKYLFRKEGQNVTLSCEQNLNHDAMYWYRQDPGQGLRLIYYSQIVNDFQKGDIAEGYSVSREKKESFPLTVTSAQKNPTAFYLCASSSSGNTEAFFGQGTRLTVV.

The table lists this clone with many counts. This rearrangement joins TRBV4-3 to TRBJ2-2; D uncertain. CDR3 length: 13 residues. V was trimmed by 6 bases and J by 2 bases, leaving 7 bases between them. Germline V lookup: CDR1 LGHNA, CDR2 YSLEER. Here the CDR3 DNA reads TGCGCCAGCAGTAGAGAAAACACCGGGGAGCTGTTTTTT. Amino acid sequence: CASSRENTGELFF.

The chain recombines TRBV9 with TRBJ2-3, with TRBD2 identical over 10 bases. Losses at the gene ends were 1 base for V and 3 bases for J; bases not matched to a gene: 8. CDR1 and CDR2 (germline): SGDLS, YYNGEE. The CDR3 length is 17 residues. The DNA for the CDR3 is TGTGCCAGCAGCGTAAGTCTAGCGGGAGCAGGTACAGATACGCAGTATTTT. Its protein is CASSVSLAGAGTDTQYF. Looking up the rest from reference TRBV9 and TRBJ2-3 gives the full variable domain: DSGVTQTPKHLITATGQRVTLRCSPRSGDLSVYWYQQSLDQGLQFLIQYYNGEERAKGNILERFSAQQFPDLHSELNLSSLELGDSALYFCASSVSLAGAGTDTQYFGPGTRLTVL.

The sample holds many counts of this clone. The chain carries TRBV7-9 and TRBJ2-7; 11 nucleotides agree with TRBD2. V gave up 5 bases and J gave up 3 bases; unmatched junction bases: 9. Germline V CDR1 and CDR2: SEHNR, FQNEAQ (reference sequence). The CDR3 is 16 amino acids. For the CDR3, the DNA is TGTGCCAGCAGCACCCCGACTAGCGGGAACGTCTACGAGCAGTACTTC. It codes for CASSTPTSGNVYEQYF.

This clone was counted many times. This chain links TRBV5-6 with TRBJ1-5; the D gene is possibly TRBD1 (5 bases). This CDR3 has 15 residues. Germline CDR1 is SGHDT and CDR2 is YYEEEE. The V end lost 0 bases, the J end lost 6 bases, and 13 bases lay between the germline ends. The chain's CDR3 is CASSLGDPGFQPQHF. In DNA, the CDR3 is TGTGCCAGCAGCTTGGGGGATCCAGGGTTTCAGCCCCAGCATTTT.

This clone appeared many times. The V and J genes are TRBV5-1 and TRBJ1-2; D gene unclear. The germline gives CDR1 SGHRS, CDR2 YFSETQ. This CDR3 contains 15 residues. V lost 0 bases and J lost 8, with 17 bases in between. CDR3 amino acids: CASSLAVRGYEGYTF. DNA for the CDR3: TGCGCCAGCAGCTTGGCCGTGCGAGGGTATGAAGGCTACACCTTC.

This clone has just a few counts. With a much larger clone just one base away, this may be a read error. This chain uses TRBV27 with TRBJ2-7, with D tentatively TRBD1 (6 bases). V was trimmed by 6 bases and J by 7 bases, leaving 28 bases between them. CDR3 length: 17 amino acids. Germline CDR1 is MNHEY and CDR2 is SMNVEV (reference sequence). The CDR3 DNA follows: TGTGCCAGCAGCCACTCCCTGGACAGTCCACTCTTACGGGAGCAGTACTTC. Translated, it gives CASSHSLDSPLLREQYF.

This clone has at least ten counts. The chain is built from TRBV6-6 and TRBJ2-3, with no clear D. The CDR3 is 14 amino acids. V was pared by 6 bases and J by 5 bases, with 15 bases between. In germline, CDR1 is MNHNY, CDR2 SVGAGI (reference sequence). The CDR3 here is CASRGWNKQDTQYF. The CDR3, as DNA: TGTGCCAGCAGGGGCTGGAACAAGCAAGATACGCAGTATTTT.

This clone appeared many times. The CDR3 nucleotides are TGTGCCAGCAGTTACTGGGGCAGCTCTGGAAACACCATATATTTT. Its protein product is CASSYWGSSGNTIYF. This chain joins TRBV6-5 and TRBJ1-3, with a weak D call TRBD1 (5 bases). Germline loops: CDR1 MNHEY, CDR2 SVGAGI. The V end lost 1 base, the J end lost 0 bases, and 7 bases lay between the germline ends. This CDR3 region has 15 residues.

This clone was detected ten times or more. The V and J genes are TRBV7-2 and TRBJ1-1; D perhaps matches TRBD1 (5 bases). Looked up from germline, CDR1 is SGHTA and CDR2 is FQGNSA. This CDR3 has 14 residues. Trimming removed 3 bases at V and 5 bases at J, with 13 bases between. The DNA for the CDR3 is TGTGCCAGCAGCTTCCGTCGGGGGGGAACTGAAGCTTTCTTT. Its translation: CASSFRRGGTEAFF.

This clone appeared many times. The V gene is TRBV7-2, the J gene TRBJ2-3, with D possibly matching TRBD1 (6 bases). The V end was cut by 1 base, the J end by 1 base, with 9 bases between. The CDR3 spans 15 residues. Germline V gene lookup returns CDR1 SGHTA and CDR2 FQGNSA. The CDR3 nucleotides are TGTGCCAGCAGCTTAGGGGGGCAGGGCACAGATACGCAGTATTTT. This translates into CASSLGGQGTDTQYF.

This clone was detected many times. The J gene is TRBJ1-3, the V gene TRBV28; weak D call: TRBD1 (6 bases). Germline values: CDR1 MDHEN, CDR2 SYDVKM. Trimming left V 6 bases short and J 1 base short, with 13 bases between. CDR3 length: 15 amino acids. The CDR3 loop reads CASRGGTESGNTIYF. CDR3 coding DNA: TGTGCCAGCAGAGGGGGTACCGAGTCTGGAAACACCATATATTTT.

This clone has a count of ten or more. This chain joins TRBV4-3 and TRBJ2-5, with no clear D. This CDR3 spans 13 amino acids. Germline V gene sequence: CDR1 LGHNA, CDR2 YSLEER. V lost 0 bases and J lost 5, with 7 bases in between. CDR3 DNA: TGCGCCAGCAGCCAAGAATTTCGGGAGACCCAGTACTTC. Its protein is CASSQEFRETQYF.

The sample holds many counts of this clone. This sequence joins TRBV7-9 and TRBJ1-6; D ambiguous. There are 14 residues in the CDR3. Germline assignment: CDR1 SEHNR and CDR2 FQNEAQ (reference sequence). With 5 bases removed from V and 6 bases from J, the gap between germline ends came to 11 bases. The CDR3 loop is CASSVGLSNSPLHF. The CDR3 DNA follows: TGTGCCAGCAGCGTCGGACTGTCTAATTCACCCCTCCACTTT.

The J gene is TRBJ2-5, the V gene TRBV9; 7 bases agree with TRBD2. V lost 5 bases to trimming and J lost 1 base; unmatched junction nucleotides: 11. Per germline, CDR1 SGDLS and CDR2 YYNGEE. The CDR3 sequence is 16 residues long. The DNA of the CDR3 is TGTGCCAGCAGTGAAGGAGCTAGCGGTCTCCAAGAGACCCAGTACTTC. This encodes CASSEGASGLQETQYF.

This clone was detected many times. This sequence joins TRBV7-9 and TRBJ2-5, with 11 nucleotides matching TRBD1. CDR3 length equals 15 residues. CDR1 and CDR2 (germline): SEHNR, FQNEAQ (reference sequence). J lost 3 bases, V lost 3 bases, and 3 bases had no gene match. This CDR3 is CASSFWTGGEETQYF. The CDR3 DNA reads as TGTGCCAGCAGCTTCTGGACAGGGGGCGAAGAGACCCAGTACTTC.

This clone was observed at least ten times. The chain has TRBV7-3 and TRBJ2-7, with 11 bases fitting TRBD2. CDR3 length equals 14 residues. Germline-derived CDR1 and CDR2 are SGHTA and FQGTGA. The ends lost 6 bases at V and 6 bases at J; junction bases unmatched: 7. The CDR3 loop reads CASSSLAGDFEQYF. For the CDR3, the DNA is TGTGCCAGCAGTTCACTAGCGGGGGACTTCGAGCAGTACTTC.

This clone was found many times. This chain connects TRBV6-4 to TRBJ2-7; no clear D. Germline CDR1 MRHNA, CDR2 SNTAGT. Trimming removed 8 bases at V and 7 bases at J, with 9 bases between. The CDR3 extends over 10 amino acids. The CDR3 coding sequence is TGTGCCAGCCCCTCGGGTGAGCAGTACTTC. Residues: CASPSGEQYF.

This clone has ten or more counts. The CDR3 sequence: CASIRTGATPGTF. The DNA of the CDR3 is TGTGCCAGCATTCGGACAGGAGCCACCCCGGGCACCTTC. The genes are TRBV12-3 or TRBV12-4 and TRBJ1-2; TRBD1 matches 7 bases. This CDR3 comprises 13 residues. V was clipped by 7 bases and J by 13 bases; unmatched bases: 15.

This clone was observed many times. CDR3 protein: CASSREGTEIYEQYF. DNA of the CDR3: TGTGCCAGCAGCAGGGAGGGGACAGAGATCTACGAGCAGTACTTC. The rearrangement links TRBV6-6 to TRBJ2-7; D may be TRBD1 or TRBD2 (7 bases each). V lost 6 bases, J lost 3 bases, and 18 bases lay in between. CDR1 is MNHNY, CDR2 SVGAGI, per germline (reference sequence). CDR3 length equals 15 residues.

At least ten counts were recorded for this clone. The CDR3 DNA is TGTGCCAGCTCACCAAATAGGACCGCGGGAAAGCAAGATACGCAGTATTTT. This sequence encodes CASSPNRTAGKQDTQYF. V gene TRBV18 combines with J gene TRBJ2-3, with a tentative D call TRBD2 (6 bases). The CDR3 is 17 amino acids. V lost 2 bases, J lost 5 bases, and 20 bases lay in between. Germline V CDR1 and CDR2: KGHSH, LQKENI.